This T cell receptor (beta chain) appears in the sequencing data of a study of a mutant IDH1 vaccine in newly diagnosed glioma. In the study overall: Patients arrived already treated with radiotherapy, temozolomide, or both, most having had both.

Assay used: immunoSEQ multiplex PCR; TCRdb lists only in-frame clones, some missing. The table has about 130,000 clones, about 82% seen once. Described time point: week 11, during vaccination. Each dose of the vaccine consisted of 300 ug of mutant IDH1 20-mer peptide, with topical imiquimod. Looked up from germline, CDR1 is MDHEN and CDR2 is SYDVKM. With 5 bases clipped from V and 4 bases from J, the junction kept 9 bases outside the gene matches. The CDR3 has 15 residues. About this clone: As yet, its antigen is unknown.

This specimen consisted of PBMCs, obtained from a glioma patient whose treatment included an IDH1 peptide vaccine. This clonotype was sampled from a man aged 40-55 years with glioma. The chain employs TRBV28 and TRBJ2-7; 9 nucleotides align to TRBD1. CDR3 DNA: TGTGCCAGCAGTGTGGGGACAGGGCTGAATTACGAGCAGTACTTC. It encodes CASSVGTGLNYEQYF.